This paragraph covers one T cell receptor beta chain sequence. The sample originates from a study of T cell changes during pregnancy in multiple sclerosis. Profiled with immunoSEQ multiplex PCR; TCRdb holds only in-frame clones, not every one. The sample carries 90,000 to 120,000 clones, approximately 91% recorded once. The source is a female donor with multiple sclerosis, enrolled in a pregnancy study. The sample in question was peripheral blood, obtained after pregnancy.

CDR3 protein: CASSESYYGYTF. CDR3 sequence (DNA): TGTGCCAGCAGTGAATCCTACTATGGCTACACCTTC. This chain links TRBV6-1 with TRBJ1-2; D uncertain. Germline values: CDR1 MNHNS, CDR2 SASEGT. The CDR3 extends over 12 amino acids. V lost 2 bases and J 3 bases, leaving 4 bases between the germline ends.